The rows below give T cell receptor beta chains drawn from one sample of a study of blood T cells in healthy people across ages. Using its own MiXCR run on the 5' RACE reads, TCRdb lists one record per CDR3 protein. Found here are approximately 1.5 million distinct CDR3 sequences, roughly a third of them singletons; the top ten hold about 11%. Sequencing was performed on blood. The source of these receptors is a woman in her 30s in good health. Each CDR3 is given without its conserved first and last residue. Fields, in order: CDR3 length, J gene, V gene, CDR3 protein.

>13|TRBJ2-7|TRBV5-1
ASSLGRDTRLEQY
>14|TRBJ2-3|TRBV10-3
AISKTGVDSTDTQY
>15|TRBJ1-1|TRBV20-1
SARPPTGQGKNTEAF
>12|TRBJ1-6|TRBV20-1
SAPTGNYNSPLH
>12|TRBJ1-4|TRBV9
ASSAGQINEKLF
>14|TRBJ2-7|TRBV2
ASSEASGGPSYEQY
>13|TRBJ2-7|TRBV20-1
SARGRGGGTYEQY
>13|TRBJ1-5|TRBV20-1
SARVKGISNQPQH
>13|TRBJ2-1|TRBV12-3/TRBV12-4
ASSVLADRYNEQF
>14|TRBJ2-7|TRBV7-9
ASSLISGQGNNEQY
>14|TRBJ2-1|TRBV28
ASSLGVVAGENEQF
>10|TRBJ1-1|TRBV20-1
SAPLPPNSAF
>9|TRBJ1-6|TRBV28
ASTANSPLH
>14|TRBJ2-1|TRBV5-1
ASSTGTGANYNEQF
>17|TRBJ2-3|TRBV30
AWTLQGAASGTRGDTQY
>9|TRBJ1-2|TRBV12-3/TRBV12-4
ASRAQGRYT
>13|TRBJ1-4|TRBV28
ASSTDGATNEKLF
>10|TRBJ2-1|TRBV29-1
SVSQGYNEQF
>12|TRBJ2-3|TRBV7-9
ASMLGRNTDTQY
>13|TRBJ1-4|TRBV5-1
ASSLEGNENEKLF
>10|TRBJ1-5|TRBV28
ASRQGPFSQH
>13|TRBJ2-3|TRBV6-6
ASSYGSGDTDTQY
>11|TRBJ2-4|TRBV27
ASSLRAGDKQY
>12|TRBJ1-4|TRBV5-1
ASSGGTGAEKLF
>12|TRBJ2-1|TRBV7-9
ASSSRQDSNEQF
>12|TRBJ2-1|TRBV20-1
SARGGGGANEQF
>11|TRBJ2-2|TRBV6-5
ASSYSRVGELF
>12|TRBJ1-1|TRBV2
ASSVDRVNTEAF
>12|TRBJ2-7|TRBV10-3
AISESVLTAEQY
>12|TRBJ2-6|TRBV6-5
TSSYTSGANVLT